This T cell receptor (beta chain) emerged from a study of blood T cell repertoires in COVID-19. The repertoire was sequenced with immunoSEQ multiplex PCR; TCRdb's copy has only in-frame clones and lacks some. The data show roughly 360,000 clones, with approximately 77% seen just once and over 0.95% held by the top ten. The sequenced sample consisted of peripheral blood. The clonotype originates from a human donor with acute or convalescent COVID-19. The donor label of this sample is uncertain.

The CDR3 bases are TGTGCCTGGAGTTTCGGACAGGGGAGGAGCGGCTACACCTTC. This encodes CAWSFGQGRSGYTF. J is TRBJ1-2 and V is TRBV30, with 9 bases identical to TRBD1. J was trimmed by 8 bases and V by 2 bases; bases with no gene match: 9. The CDR3 consists of 14 residues. Germline CDR1 GTSNPN, CDR2 SVGIG (reference sequence).